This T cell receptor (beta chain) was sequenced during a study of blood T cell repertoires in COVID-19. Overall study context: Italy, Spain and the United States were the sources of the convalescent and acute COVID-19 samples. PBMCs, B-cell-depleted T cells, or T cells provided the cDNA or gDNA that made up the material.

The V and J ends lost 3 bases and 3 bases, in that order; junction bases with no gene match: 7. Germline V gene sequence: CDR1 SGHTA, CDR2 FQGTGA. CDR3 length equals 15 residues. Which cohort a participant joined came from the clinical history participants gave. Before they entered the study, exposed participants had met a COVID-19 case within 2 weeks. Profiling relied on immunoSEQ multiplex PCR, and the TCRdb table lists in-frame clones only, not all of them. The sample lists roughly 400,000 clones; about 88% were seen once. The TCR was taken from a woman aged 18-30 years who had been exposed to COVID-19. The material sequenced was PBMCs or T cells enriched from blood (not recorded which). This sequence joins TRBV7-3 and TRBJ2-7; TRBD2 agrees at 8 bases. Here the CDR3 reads CASSLQAGDFYEQYF. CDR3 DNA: TGTGCCAGCAGCTTGCAAGCGGGGGACTTCTACGAGCAGTACTTC.